This T cell receptor (beta chain) was sequenced during a study of CD8 T cells in Susac syndrome. Study-level results: It was acknowledged by the study that relatively few individuals were included in its TCR sequencing and HLA analysis.

The CDR3 totals 15 residues. The V gene end was trimmed by 6 bases and the J gene end by 4 bases; junction bases not matched to a gene: 8. Reverse transcription of 0.5 to 1 ug RNA used random hexamers. The amplification used immunoSEQ multiplex PCR on TCR beta CDR3; it spanned 54 Vbeta and 13 Jbeta. TCRdb itself ran the immunoSEQ multiplex PCR reads through MiXCR, one entry per CDR3 protein. The table has 100,000 to 150,000 distinct CDR3 sequences, roughly 96% seen once. The T cells that were sequenced for TCR beta were CD8+ and CD4+ cells from blood. Negative isolation was used for CD8+ and CD4+ T cells, and FACS enrichment was applied to TEMRA cells. As for this clonotype: The antigen is not known.

V gene TRBV12-3 or TRBV12-4 combines with J gene TRBJ2-1, with TRBD2 matching 8 bases. Sequencing was carried out using CD4+ T cells from PBMCs. The TCR sequence derives from a human donor in good health. This CDR3 reads CASSPGTRGYNEQFF. The CDR3 bases are TGTGCCAGCAGCCCCGGGACTAGAGGGTACAATGAGCAGTTCTTC.